Listed here are 30 T cell receptor beta chains from one sample, sequenced in a study of control samples from healthy donors and cancer patients. The repertoire was sequenced with immunoSEQ multiplex PCR; TCRdb's copy has only in-frame clones and lacks some. This sample carries tens of thousands of clones, about 88% of them seen once, and the ten largest clones take 7.2%. Sequencing input: blood. The receptors were gathered from a man aged 45-60 years in good health.

V usage is TRBV4-3 and J usage is TRBJ1-1; D unresolved. Trimming pared 4 bases from V and 1 base from J, leaving 13 bases between. Per the germline V gene, CDR1 is LGHNA and CDR2 is YSLEER. CDR3 length: 15 residues. CDR3 residues: CASSPTSFENTEAFF. CDR3 DNA sequence: TGCGCCAGCAGCCCCACCTCGTTTGAGAACACTGAAGCTTTCTTT.

The V gene is TRBV2, the J gene TRBJ1-1; 9 bases agree with TRBD1. The junction had 7 bases not matched to a gene; V was cut back by 4 bases and J by 7 bases. Germline CDR1 SNHLY, CDR2 FYNNEI. This CDR3 has 14 amino acids. In DNA, the CDR3 is TGTGCCAGCAGTGGACAGGGGGGCACTCTTGAAGCTTTCTTT. It yields the protein CASSGQGGTLEAFF.

The V and J genes are TRBV14 and TRBJ2-7; D might be TRBD1 (6 bases). V lost 1 base, J lost 6 bases, and 16 bases lay in between. The CDR3 is 15 amino acids. Per the germline V gene, CDR1 is SGHDN and CDR2 is FVKESK. The CDR3 DNA reads TGTGCCAGCAGCCAAGTTTCAGGGGCGAGGGCCGAGCAGTACTTC. It is translated as CASSQVSGARAEQYF.

This chain joins TRBV4-1 and TRBJ1-2; no clear D. This CDR3 is built from 18 residues. V lost 0 bases and J lost 3, with 20 bases in between. Germline CDR1 MGHRA, CDR2 YSYEKL. This CDR3 reads CASSQDSKGFMSHYGYTF. As DNA, the CDR3 is TGCGCCAGCAGCCAAGACAGTAAGGGATTTATGTCGCACTATGGCTACACCTTC.

The chain has TRBV24-1 and TRBJ2-5; a possible D gene is TRBD1 (5 bases). Germline V gives CDR1 KGHDR, CDR2 SFDVKD. The CDR3 loop spans 14 amino acids. The V gene lost 4 bases and the J gene lost 2 bases, with 10 bases spanning the gap. The CDR3: CATSDPTAQETQYF. The CDR3 DNA reads as TGTGCCACCAGTGACCCGACAGCACAAGAGACCCAGTACTTC.

This chain connects TRBV18 to TRBJ2-3; TRBD2 agrees at 8 bases. The V gene's germline CDR1 is KGHSH and CDR2 LQKENI. The length of the CDR3 is 15 residues. The V segment lost 3 bases and the J segment 1 base; nucleotides outside the gene matches: 3. The CDR3 reads CASSPVRGGTDTQYF. CDR3 sequence (DNA): TGTGCCAGCTCACCCGTGCGGGGGGGCACAGATACGCAGTATTTT. Using reference TRBV18 and TRBJ2-3 for the parts outside the CDR3, the full variable domain is NAGVMQNPRHLVRRRGQEARLRCSPMKGHSHVYWYRQLPEEGLKFMVYLQKENIIDESGMPKERFSAEFPKEGPSILRIQQVVRGDSAAYFCASSPVRGGTDTQYFGPGTRLTVL.

The CDR3 loop reads CATSDPTGVSGNTIYF. The CDR3 DNA follows: TGTGCCACCAGCGACCCGACAGGGGTCTCTGGAAACACCATATATTTT. The chain carries TRBV15 and TRBJ1-3; TRBD1 agrees at 8 bases. After removal of 5 bases from V and 0 bases from J, the junction contained 6 bases not matched to a gene. The germline V gene encodes CDR1 LNHNV and CDR2 YYDKDF (reference sequence). The CDR3 is 16 residues long. Together with reference TRBV15 and TRBJ1-3, the CDR3 gives the full variable domain: DAMVIQNPRYQVTQFGKPVTLSCSQTLNHNVMYWYQQKSSQAPKLLFHYYDKDFNNEADTPDNFQSRRPNTSFCFLDIRSPGLGDTAMYLCATSDPTGVSGNTIYFGEGSWLTVV.

The table lists this clone with a few counts. J is TRBJ1-5 and V is TRBV10-2, with D perhaps TRBD1 (6 bases). The germline V gene has CDR1 WSHSY and CDR2 SAAADI. The CDR3 extends over 16 amino acids. V lost 0 bases, J lost 4 bases, and 13 bases lay in between. The CDR3 sequence is CASSESRGAGNQPQHF. DNA of the CDR3: TGCGCCAGCAGTGAGTCTCGGGGGGCTGGAAATCAGCCCCAGCATTTT.

This clone was detected once. V is TRBV5-5 and J is TRBJ1-4; D may be TRBD1 (5 bases). The length of the CDR3 is 15 residues. Germline CDR1 reads SGHKS; CDR2 reads YYEKEE (reference sequence). Trimming removed 0 bases at V and 4 bases at J, with 10 bases between. The CDR3 is CASSLVQGVNEKLFF. The CDR3 nucleotides are TGTGCCAGCAGCTTGGTGCAGGGCGTTAATGAAAAACTGTTTTTT.

The chain uses TRBV10-3 and TRBJ2-5; D unclear. Trimming stripped 9 bases from V and 2 bases from J, with 10 bases between. Per the germline V gene, CDR1 is ENHRY and CDR2 is SYGVKD. This CDR3 is 12 amino acids long. The CDR3, as DNA: TGTGCCATATCATTAGGGCAAGAGACCCAGTACTTC. Translated, it gives CAISLGQETQYF.

The chain links TRBV15 to TRBJ2-2; TRBD1 matches at 8 bases. Per germline, CDR1 LNHNV and CDR2 YYDKDF (reference sequence). The junction had 5 bases not matched to a gene; V was cut back by 0 bases and J by 2 bases. The length of the CDR3 is 17 residues. The CDR3 here is CATSRDGTGLNTGELFF. CDR3 nucleotide sequence: TGTGCCACCAGCAGAGACGGGACAGGACTTAACACCGGGGAGCTGTTTTTT.

The J gene is TRBJ2-2, the V gene TRBV5-1; D gene unclear. V was cut by 0 bases and J by 1 base, with 7 bases left in between. Germline values: CDR1 SGHRS, CDR2 YFSETQ. The CDR3 runs to 15 residues. The CDR3 is CASSLGVMNTGELFF. In DNA form, the CDR3 reads TGCGCCAGCAGCTTGGGCGTCATGAACACCGGGGAGCTGTTTTTT. Filled out from reference TRBV5-1 and TRBJ2-2, the complete variable domain reads KAGVTQTPRYLIKTRGQQVTLSCSPISGHRSVSWYQQTPGQGLQFLFEYFSETQRNKGNFPGRFSGRQFSNSRSEMNVSTLELGDSALYLCASSLGVMNTGELFFGEGSRLTVL.

The V and J genes are TRBV9 and TRBJ2-1; perhaps D is TRBD1 or TRBD2 (5 bases each). CDR1 is SGDLS and CDR2 is YYNGEE in the germline V gene. The CDR3 contains 15 residues. V lost 0 bases to trimming and J lost 8 bases, with 15 bases between them. CDR3 sequence reads: CASSVGGGPVDEQFF. CDR3 nucleotide sequence: TGTGCCAGCAGCGTAGGGGGCGGGCCCGTCGATGAGCAGTTCTTC.

The V call is TRBV6-5, the J call TRBJ1-6, with a tentative D call TRBD1 (5 bases). Germline CDR1 and CDR2: MNHEY and SVGAGI. The length of the CDR3 is 16 residues. V was cut by 0 bases and J by 9 bases, with 15 bases left in between. The CDR3, as DNA: TGTGCCAGCAGTTACTCTGATCAGGGAATAAGTTCACCCCTCCACTTT. Amino acid sequence: CASSYSDQGISSPLHF.

This clone was seen only a few times. This chain joins TRBV7-7 and TRBJ2-5, with a weak D call TRBD2 (6 bases). V was trimmed by 5 bases and J by 3 bases, leaving 13 bases between them. CDR3 size: 14 residues. Per the germline V gene, CDR1 is SSHAT and CDR2 is FNYEAQ (reference sequence). Here the CDR3 reads CASSPSGLKETQYF. For the CDR3, the DNA is TGTGCCAGCAGCCCATCGGGACTGAAAGAGACCCAGTACTTC. Full variable domain (remainder filled in from reference TRBV7-7 and TRBJ2-5): GAGVSQSPRYKVTKRGQDVTLRCDPISSHATLYWYQQALGQGPEFLTYFNYEAQPDKSGLPSDRFSAERPEGSISTLTIQRTEQRDSAMYRCASSPSGLKETQYFGPGTRLLVL.

V gene TRBV18 combines with J gene TRBJ1-2; 8 bases agree with TRBD1. V was clipped by 3 bases and J by 7 bases; unmatched bases: 4. This CDR3 region has 13 residues. The V gene's germline CDR1 is KGHSH and CDR2 LQKENI. The CDR3 coding sequence is TGTGCCAGCTCACCCGGACAGGGTAGTGGCTACACCTTC. Translated, it gives CASSPGQGSGYTF.

The CDR3 sequence: CASSQEQGFSGNTIYF. The CDR3 bases are TGTGCCAGCAGCCAAGAGCAGGGCTTCTCTGGAAACACCATATATTTT. The chain recombines TRBV4-2 with TRBJ1-3, with D perhaps matching TRBD1 (5 bases). Germline V CDR1 and CDR2: LGHNA, YNFKEQ. This CDR3 is built from 16 residues. V was pared by 0 bases and J by 0 bases, with 9 bases between.

The V and J genes are TRBV27 and TRBJ1-5; tentative D call: TRBD1 (6 bases). V was pared by 5 bases and J by 0 bases, with 14 bases between. The CDR3 spans 16 residues. CDR1 and CDR2 from the germline V gene are MNHEY and SMNVEV (reference sequence). As DNA, the CDR3 is TGTGCCAGCAGTCCACTCTCAGGGGATAGCAATCAGCCCCAGCATTTT. Protein: CASSPLSGDSNQPQHF.

The chain carries TRBV19 and TRBJ1-6, with a possible D match to TRBD1 (5 bases). From germline, CDR1 is LNHDA and CDR2 SQIVND (reference sequence). Trimming stripped 4 bases from V and 0 bases from J, with 10 bases between. The CDR3 is 16 amino acids. This CDR3 reads CASSTGLDSYNSPLHF. CDR3 nucleotides: TGTGCCAGTAGTACAGGGCTCGACTCCTATAATTCACCCCTCCACTTT.

A single count supports this clone. The chain uses TRBV7-6 and TRBJ2-3; either TRBD1 or TRBD2 may fit D (5 bases each). The CDR3 consists of 13 residues. In germline, CDR1 is SGHVS, CDR2 FNYEAQ. The germline V and J ends were trimmed by 2 bases and 9 bases, with 12 bases remaining between them. The CDR3 loop is CASSLLGERTQYF. CDR3 DNA sequence: TGTGCCAGCAGCTTATTAGGGGAGAGGACGCAGTATTTT.

The V call is TRBV19, the J call TRBJ1-5; no clear D gene. Trimming pared 9 bases from V and 2 bases from J, leaving 14 bases between. The CDR3 covers 14 residues. Germline values: CDR1 LNHDA, CDR2 SQIVND (reference sequence). The CDR3 coding sequence is TGTGCCAGCACCACCCTAGGAGGCAATCAGCCCCAGCATTTT. Its translation: CASTTLGGNQPQHF.

The chain recombines TRBV6-6 with TRBJ2-7; a possible D gene is TRBD2 (6 bases). Germline values: CDR1 MNHNY, CDR2 SVGAGI (reference sequence). The V and J ends lost 2 bases and 4 bases respectively, with 15 bases between them. The CDR3 is 15 residues long. CDR3 sequence: CASSYADGGAYEQYF. Here the CDR3 DNA reads TGTGCCAGCAGTTACGCTGACGGAGGGGCTTACGAGCAGTACTTC.

The chain is built from TRBV11-2 and TRBJ2-1, with 7 bases fitting TRBD2. The CDR3 covers 16 residues. CDR1 is SGHAT and CDR2 is FQNNGV in the germline V gene. The V and J ends lost 5 bases and 8 bases, in that order; junction bases with no gene match: 15. CDR3 in DNA: TGTGCCAGCAGCCAGAGGGGACTACTTTTCCTGGATGAGCAGTTCTTC. Translated: CASSQRGLLFLDEQFF.

CDR3: CASSNPDRGGNTIYF. CDR3 bases: TGTGCCAGTAGTAACCCGGACAGGGGCGGGAACACCATATATTTT. V and J are TRBV19 and TRBJ1-3, with 9 bases fitting TRBD1. Trimming at V came to 4 bases and at J to 7 bases, leaving 8 bases not matched to a gene. Germline V lookup: CDR1 LNHDA, CDR2 SQIVND (reference sequence). The CDR3 loop spans 15 amino acids.

This clone was recorded only once. V usage is TRBV6-5 and J usage is TRBJ1-1; D is perhaps TRBD1 (6 bases). CDR3 length: 14 amino acids. V lost 5 bases, J lost 3 bases, and 13 bases lay in between. From germline, CDR1 is MNHEY and CDR2 SVGAGI. The CDR3 DNA reads as TGTGCCAGCAGTCGAGACAGGCCGGACACTGAAGCTTTCTTT. Its translation is CASSRDRPDTEAFF.

The rearrangement joins TRBV9 to TRBJ2-1, with a possible D match to TRBD2 (5 bases). Trimming pared 1 base from V and 0 bases from J, leaving 8 bases between. The germline CDR1 and CDR2 sequences are SGDLS and YYNGEE. The CDR3 extends over 15 amino acids. CDR3 DNA: TGTGCCAGCAGCGTATTTAGCGTCTCCTACAATGAGCAGTTCTTC. It encodes CASSVFSVSYNEQFF.

Only a few counts were recorded for this clone. J is TRBJ1-5 and V is TRBV4-1; a weak D match, TRBD1 (6 bases). The V and J ends lost 0 bases and 9 bases respectively, with 15 bases between them. There are 15 residues in the CDR3. Germline V gives CDR1 MGHRA, CDR2 YSYEKL. The CDR3 region has the DNA TGCGCCAGCAGCCAAGAAGAGGCAGGGGTCCGGCCCCAGCATTTT. It specifies CASSQEEAGVRPQHF.

This clone was found a few times. The chain carries TRBV5-6 and TRBJ1-2; 7 positions match TRBD1. The CDR3 sequence is 15 residues long. Germline V gives CDR1 SGHDT, CDR2 YYEEEE. The trim removed 3 bases at V and 4 bases at J, leaving 9 bases unmatched. CDR3 bases: TGTGCCAGCAGCTCCCAGGGACAGCCTGCCTATGGCTACACCTTC. Protein sequence: CASSSQGQPAYGYTF.

The rearrangement links TRBV11-2 to TRBJ2-2; tentative D call: TRBD1 (5 bases). Between the trimmed V and J ends, which lost 1 base and 5 bases, there was a span of 11 bases. This CDR3 spans 15 amino acids. Germline V gene lookup returns CDR1 SGHAT and CDR2 FQNNGV. This CDR3 is CASSLVGVRTGELFF. The CDR3 nucleotides read TGTGCCAGCAGCTTAGTAGGGGTTCGGACCGGGGAGCTGTTTTTT.

The chain couples TRBV6-5 to TRBJ2-7; D possibly corresponds to TRBD2 (6 bases). Germline lookup yields CDR1 MNHEY and CDR2 SVGAGI. Trimming removed 7 bases from V and 4 bases from J, with 14 bases in between. The CDR3 sequence is 13 residues long. The CDR3: CASTDGRGYEQYF. The CDR3 region has the DNA TGTGCCAGCACCGACGGGAGAGGTTACGAGCAGTACTTC.